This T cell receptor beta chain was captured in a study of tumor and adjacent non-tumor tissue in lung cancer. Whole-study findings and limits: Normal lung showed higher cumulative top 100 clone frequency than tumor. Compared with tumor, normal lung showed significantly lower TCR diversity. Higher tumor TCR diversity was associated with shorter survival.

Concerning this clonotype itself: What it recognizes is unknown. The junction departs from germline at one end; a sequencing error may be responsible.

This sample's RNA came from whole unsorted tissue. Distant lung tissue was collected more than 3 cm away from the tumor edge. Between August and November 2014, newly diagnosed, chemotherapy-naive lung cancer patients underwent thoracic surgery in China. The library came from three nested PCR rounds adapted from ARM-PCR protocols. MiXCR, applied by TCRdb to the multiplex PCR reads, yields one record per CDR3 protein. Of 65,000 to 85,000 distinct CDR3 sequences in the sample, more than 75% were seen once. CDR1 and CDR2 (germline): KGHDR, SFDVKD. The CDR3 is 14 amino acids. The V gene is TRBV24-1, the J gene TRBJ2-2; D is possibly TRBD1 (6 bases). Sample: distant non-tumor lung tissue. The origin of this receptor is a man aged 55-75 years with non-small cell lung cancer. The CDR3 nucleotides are TGTGCCACCAGTGACTTCAGGGACACCTGGGAGCTGTTTTTT. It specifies CATSDFRDTWELFF.